This passage covers 19 T cell receptor beta chains from one sample sequenced in a study of identical twins. MiXCR was run by TCRdb on the 5' RACE reads, yielding one entry per CDR3 protein. The top ten hold around 7.2% of the sample, which has about 340,000 distinct CDR3 sequences, around 12% seen once. This same sample was also part of a study on yellow fever vaccine responses in identical twins.

Material for sequencing was CD8+ T cells sorted from blood. These TCRs come from a woman between 18 and 29 years old in good health.

The chain combines TRBV7-3 with TRBJ2-7, with D possibly matching TRBD2 (7 bases). The CDR3 extends over 14 amino acids. The germline V gene has CDR1 SGHTA and CDR2 FQGTGA. Trimming stripped 5 bases from V and 6 bases from J, with 17 bases between. The CDR3 DNA is TGTGCCAGCAGCCCTTCGGGGGGCAGTCTCGAGCAGTACTTC. It translates to CASSPSGGSLEQYF. Full variable domain (missing parts from reference TRBV7-3 and TRBJ2-7): GAGVSQTPSNKVTEKGKYVELRCDPISGHTALYWYRQSLGQGPEFLIYFQGTGAADDSGLPNDRFFAVRPEGSVSTLKIQRTERGDSAVYLCASSPSGGSLEQYFGPGTRLTVT.

This rearrangement joins TRBV6-2 or TRBV6-3 to TRBJ1-2; D is unresolved. Trimming took 6 bases from V and 4 from J, leaving 21 bases between them. The CDR3 extends over 16 amino acids. CDR1 is MNHEY, CDR2 SVGEGT, per germline. DNA for the CDR3: TGTGCCAGCAGAGAAGATTTTCGGGAGGACTTCTATGGCTACACCTTC. Translating it yields CASREDFREDFYGYTF.

The rearrangement links TRBV5-1 to TRBJ1-2; TRBD1 agrees at 8 bases. This CDR3 has 17 residues. The ends lost 0 bases at V and 1 base at J; junction bases unmatched: 8. Germline V CDR1 and CDR2: SGHRS, YFSETQ. Here the CDR3 reads CASSLVPDRGNNYGYTF. The CDR3 DNA follows: TGCGCCAGCAGCTTGGTCCCCGACAGGGGAAATAACTATGGCTACACCTTC.

In this sample, this clonotype turned up a few times. The V and J genes are TRBV9 and TRBJ2-7; 8 bases line up with TRBD1. The CDR3 loop spans 17 amino acids. Per the germline V gene, CDR1 is SGDLS and CDR2 is YYNGEE. The V and J ends lost 0 bases and 2 bases, in that order; junction bases with no gene match: 10. The CDR3 protein is CASSVGGSQGAAYEQYV. CDR3 DNA sequence: TGTGCCAGCAGCGTAGGCGGGTCCCAGGGGGCGGCCTACGAGCAGTACGTC.

The sample holds many counts of this clonotype. The chain is built from TRBV11-2 and TRBJ2-7; no reliable D call. Between the trimmed V and J ends, which lost 2 bases and 4 bases, there was a span of 9 bases. Germline loops: CDR1 SGHAT, CDR2 FQNNGV. The CDR3 has 13 amino acids. The CDR3 region has the DNA TGTGCCAGCAGCTTATCCGTTGGGTACGAGCAGTACTTC. Its protein product is CASSLSVGYEQYF.

The CDR3 protein is CATSDQGGQPQHF. CDR3 sequence (DNA): TGTGCCACCAGTGACCAGGGAGGTCAGCCCCAGCATTTT. V gene TRBV24-1 combines with J gene TRBJ1-5; possibly TRBD1 for D (5 bases). The V and J ends lost 4 bases and 6 bases respectively, with 9 bases between them. This CDR3 region has 13 residues. Per the germline V gene, CDR1 is KGHDR and CDR2 is SFDVKD.

This clonotype was seen repeatedly, ten times or more. CDR3 loop: CASSPDEGSYNEQFF. CDR3 nucleotides: TGTGCCAGCAGCCCCGATGAGGGATCCTACAATGAGCAGTTCTTC. The V gene is TRBV12-3 or TRBV12-4, the J gene TRBJ2-1; perhaps TRBD2 as D (5 bases). This CDR3 comprises 15 residues. Trimming cost V 6 bases and J 1 base, with 13 bases left between them.

The V and J genes are TRBV11-3 and TRBJ2-7; D gene unclear. Looked up from germline, CDR1 is SGHNT and CDR2 is YENEEA. The CDR3 is made up of 13 amino acids. Trimming cost V 1 base and J 2 bases, with 6 bases left between them. DNA of the CDR3: TGTGCCAGCAGCTTAGTGGATCCCTACGAGCAGTACTTC. Translating it yields CASSLVDPYEQYF.

In its sample, this clonotype was seen a few times. This chain joins TRBV15 and TRBJ2-1, with 11 bases matching TRBD2. CDR3 size: 15 residues. With V trimmed by 7 bases and J by 5 bases, 7 bases remained unmatched. Per the germline V gene, CDR1 is LNHNV and CDR2 is YYDKDF (reference sequence). CDR3 in amino acids: CATTAGTSGHNEQFF. The CDR3 DNA sequence: TGTGCCACCACAGCCGGGACTAGCGGCCACAATGAGCAGTTCTTC.

In its sample, this clonotype was seen a few times. CDR3 protein: CASSIRPTGDYEQYF. Written as DNA, the CDR3 is TGTGCCAGTAGTATCCGACCGACAGGGGACTACGAGCAGTACTTC. The genes are TRBV19 and TRBJ2-7, with 8 bases lining up with TRBD1. Trimming removed 3 bases from V and 3 bases from J; junction bases left unmatched: 7. The germline V gene has CDR1 LNHDA and CDR2 SQIVND (reference sequence). CDR3 size: 15 residues.

This clonotype turned up a few times. This chain links TRBV3-1 with TRBJ2-1; 12 bases fit TRBD2. Trimming at V came to 1 base and at J to 9 bases, leaving 10 bases not matched to a gene. The germline V gene has CDR1 LGHDT and CDR2 YNNKEL (reference sequence). This CDR3 is built from 17 residues. CDR3 bases: TGTGCCAGCAGCCAAGTCGTTCCTAGCGGGAGGGCGGGTGAGCAGTTCTTC. It yields the protein CASSQVVPSGRAGEQFF.

This clonotype was detected many times. The chain links TRBV29-1 to TRBJ2-2; no reliable D call. V was clipped by 4 bases and J by 3 bases, with 9 bases between them. The CDR3 has 13 residues. Looked up from germline, CDR1 is SQVTM and CDR2 is ANQGSEA. CDR3 sequence: CSVVSTDTGELFF. The CDR3 bases are TGCAGCGTTGTGAGTACCGACACCGGGGAGCTGTTTTTT.

This clonotype was detected a few times. The J gene is TRBJ2-7, the V gene TRBV3-1; D could derive from TRBD1 or TRBD2 (5 bases each). This CDR3 region has 15 residues. CDR1 is LGHDT, CDR2 YNNKEL, per germline (reference sequence). Between the trimmed V and J ends, which lost 1 base and 6 bases, there was a span of 16 bases. The CDR3 region is CASSQGRDRQTEQYV. The CDR3 DNA sequence: TGTGCCAGCAGCCAAGGCCGGGACCGCCAGACCGAGCAGTACGTC.

The rearrangement links TRBV2 to TRBJ2-1; 9 nucleotides align to TRBD2. Losses at the gene ends were 7 bases for V and 1 base for J; bases not matched to a gene: 20. The CDR3 runs to 20 residues. Germline V CDR1 and CDR2: SNHLY, FYNNEI. DNA for the CDR3: TGTGCCAGCACTCTAGCGGAGGGGGCTCAAGCGGGAGGATCCTACAATGAGCAGTTCTTC. This sequence encodes CASTLAEGAQAGGSYNEQFF.

The genes are TRBV4-1 and TRBJ2-1; 7 bases agree with TRBD2. The CDR3 sequence is 16 residues long. The trim removed 4 bases at V and 2 bases at J, leaving 8 bases unmatched. Per the germline V gene, CDR1 is MGHRA and CDR2 is YSYEKL. CDR3 sequence: CASSPSAGSTYNEQFF. The CDR3 DNA is TGCGCCAGCAGCCCCTCAGCGGGGAGCACCTACAATGAGCAGTTCTTC.

Ten or more counts support this clonotype. This sequence joins TRBV15 and TRBJ2-1; 7 nucleotides align to TRBD2. The J segment lost 4 bases and the V segment lost 0 bases, leaving 9 bases of the junction unmatched. The V gene's germline CDR1 is LNHNV and CDR2 YYDKDF (reference sequence). The CDR3 length is 17 residues. This chain's CDR3 is CATSRDWSSGRYNEQFF. The CDR3 DNA sequence: TGTGCCACCAGCAGAGATTGGTCTAGCGGACGATACAATGAGCAGTTCTTC.

V and J are TRBV20-1 and TRBJ2-5, with D hard to call. Germline-derived CDR1 and CDR2 are DFQATT and SNEGSKA (reference sequence). The CDR3 is made up of 11 amino acids. V was pared by 3 bases and J by 5 bases, with 7 bases between. The DNA of the CDR3 is TGCAGTGCTAGGTTTACGGAGACCCAGTACTTC. Protein: CSARFTETQYF.

The genes are TRBV5-8 and TRBJ2-2; D is undetermined. The CDR3 length is 16 residues. Germline lookup yields CDR1 SGHTS and CDR2 YDEGEE. The V and J ends lost 0 bases and 3 bases respectively, with 12 bases between them. For the CDR3, the DNA is TGTGCCAGCAGCTTGGATTCTGACCGGTACACCGGGGAGCTGTTTTTT. Its protein is CASSLDSDRYTGELFF.

In its sample, this clonotype was seen a few times. This rearrangement joins TRBV27 to TRBJ2-7, with D perhaps matching TRBD1 or TRBD2 (5 bases each). The CDR3 contains 12 residues. The germline V and J ends were trimmed by 8 bases and 5 bases, with 13 bases remaining between them. CDR1 and CDR2 (germline): MNHEY, SMNVEV (reference sequence). This CDR3 reads CASGLQGDEQYF. In DNA form, the CDR3 reads TGTGCCAGCGGGTTGCAGGGAGACGAGCAGTACTTC.